This T cell receptor (beta chain) was retrieved from a study of blood T cell repertoires in COVID-19. Whole-study context: The samples span acute and convalescent COVID-19 from the United States, Italy and Spain. The cDNA or gDNA used as material had been derived from T cells, B-cell-depleted T cells, or PBMCs.

TCRdb keeps only in-frame clones here, not all; method: immunoSEQ multiplex PCR. The sample records about 48,000 clones, approximately 85% being singletons. The CDR3 has 13 amino acids. Germline V gene data show CDR1 as SGHTA and CDR2 as FQGNSA. With 1 base removed from V and 7 bases from J, the gap between germline ends came to 10 bases. The rearrangement links TRBV7-2 to TRBJ1-2; no firm D call. The receptor comes from a man aged 35-49 years with acute or convalescent COVID-19. The sample consisted of peripheral blood. The chain's CDR3 is CASSLVRSTGYTF. CDR3 sequence (DNA): TGTGCCAGCAGCTTAGTGCGGTCCACTGGCTACACCTTC.